The 10 T cell receptor beta chains reported below all come from one sample, sequenced in a study of vaccination and CD4 T cells after COVID-19. No antigen has been assigned to these receptors. The Oncomine TCR Beta short-read assay generated sequence data from the DNA of cultured CD4+ T cells. TCRdb redid the calling of the PCR reads with MiXCR, one entry per CDR3 protein. The sample contains about 24,000 distinct CDR3 sequences, around 42% of which appear only once. This sample's time point: late sampling 161 to 241 days after vaccination in three convalescent patients. The sample's treatment: roughly 10-day PBMC culture with coronavirus spike peptide pools or control peptides (ViraFEST assay). Sequencing used CD4+ T cells from blood, cultured in vitro, obtained about 7 months after SARS-CoV-2 vaccination. The receptor source for this set is a human donor who had recovered from COVID-19.

The gene calls are TRBV20-1 and TRBJ2-1, with 11 bases aligning to TRBD2. The CDR3 spans 16 residues. The V gene end was trimmed by 3 bases and the J gene end by 5 bases; junction bases not matched to a gene: 9. Germline assignment: CDR1 DFQATT and CDR2 SNEGSKA (reference sequence). CDR3 region: CSASQMTSGTHNEQFF. Written as DNA, the CDR3 is TGCAGTGCTAGTCAAATGACTAGCGGGACCCACAATGAGCAGTTCTTC.

The rearrangement joins TRBV28 to TRBJ2-7, with D possibly matching TRBD2 (7 bases). The germline V gene has CDR1 MDHEN and CDR2 SYDVKM. This CDR3 has 16 amino acids. The germline V and J ends were trimmed by 5 bases and 4 bases, with 21 bases remaining between them. CDR3 residues: CASSTPGGPREYEQYF. For the CDR3, the DNA is TGTGCCAGCAGTACGCCGGGGGGCCCCCGGGAGTACGAGCAGTACTTC.

Sample share makes this clonotype large (0.1 to 1%). The chain links TRBV6-5 to TRBJ1-2; D gene ambiguous. V lost 2 bases and J 6 bases, leaving 10 bases between the germline ends. CDR3 length: 13 amino acids. Germline values: CDR1 MNHEY, CDR2 SVGAGI. CDR3 sequence (DNA): TGTGCCAGCAGTTACAATTGGGTGGATGGCTACACCTTC. Amino acids: CASSYNWVDGYTF.

This chain uses TRBV20-1 with TRBJ2-7; 8 bases fit TRBD1. The V and J ends lost 4 bases and 5 bases, in that order; junction bases with no gene match: 13. CDR1 and CDR2 (germline): DFQATT, SNEGSKA (reference sequence). This CDR3 contains 15 residues. The CDR3 sequence: CSATPGTGLSDEQYF. CDR3 sequence (DNA): TGCAGTGCTACCCCCGGGACAGGTCTTTCGGACGAGCAGTACTTC.

As concerns this clonotype: It is likely a read error, because the conserved phenylalanine at the end of the CDR3 is missing. Here the CDR3 reads CASSAGGAGPSETQYL. CDR3 DNA sequence: TGTGCCAGCAGCGCCGGCGGAGCGGGACCTTCGGAGACCCAGTACTTA. The chain has TRBV7-2 and TRBJ2-5; 7 bases line up with TRBD2. Germline CDR1 SGHTA, CDR2 FQGNSA. The CDR3 has 16 amino acids. J was trimmed by 5 bases and V by 5 bases; bases with no gene match: 14.

In this sample, this clonotype is medium-sized. This chain joins TRBV6-1 and TRBJ2-5, with D uncertain. V dropped 6 bases and J dropped 7 bases, with 9 bases sitting between them. The CDR3 covers 11 residues. Germline V gene sequence: CDR1 MNHNS, CDR2 SASEGT. CDR3 loop: CASSHAGTQYF. The CDR3 region has the DNA TGTGCCAGCAGCCACGCCGGGACCCAGTACTTC.

The chain combines TRBV20-1 with TRBJ2-7; D gene uncertain. Trimming removed 4 bases at V and 3 bases at J, with 19 bases between. Per the germline V gene, CDR1 is DFQATT and CDR2 is SNEGSKA (reference sequence). The CDR3 has 15 residues. The chain's CDR3 is CSATDPRADGYEQYF. The CDR3 nucleotides read TGCAGTGCTACAGACCCCCGGGCAGATGGCTACGAGCAGTACTTC.

The V gene is TRBV29-1, the J gene TRBJ2-6; TRBD1 agrees at 10 bases. The length of the CDR3 is 16 residues. Germline V lookup: CDR1 SQVTM, CDR2 ANQGSEA. Losses at the gene ends were 6 bases for V and 1 base for J; bases not matched to a gene: 6. CDR3 sequence: CSVRTGGVSGANVLTF. CDR3 DNA: TGCAGCGTCAGGACAGGGGGAGTTTCTGGGGCCAACGTCCTGACTTTC.

The rearrangement joins TRBV4-2 to TRBJ2-5; D is ambiguous. This CDR3 spans 13 amino acids. Trimming left V 0 bases short and J 1 base short, with 3 bases between. Per germline, CDR1 LGHNA and CDR2 YNFKEQ. The CDR3 DNA follows: TGTGCCAGCAGCCAAGACCTCCAAGAGACCCAGTACTTC. Its protein is CASSQDLQETQYF.

This chain joins TRBV20-1 and TRBJ2-3; 7 bases agree with TRBD2. Germline lookup yields CDR1 DFQATT and CDR2 SNEGSKA (reference sequence). The V gene end was trimmed by 5 bases and the J gene end by 6 bases; junction bases not matched to a gene: 11. There are 14 residues in the CDR3. CDR3: CSAREALASDTQYF. CDR3 in DNA: TGCAGTGCTCGGGAGGCCCTAGCTAGTGATACGCAGTATTTT.